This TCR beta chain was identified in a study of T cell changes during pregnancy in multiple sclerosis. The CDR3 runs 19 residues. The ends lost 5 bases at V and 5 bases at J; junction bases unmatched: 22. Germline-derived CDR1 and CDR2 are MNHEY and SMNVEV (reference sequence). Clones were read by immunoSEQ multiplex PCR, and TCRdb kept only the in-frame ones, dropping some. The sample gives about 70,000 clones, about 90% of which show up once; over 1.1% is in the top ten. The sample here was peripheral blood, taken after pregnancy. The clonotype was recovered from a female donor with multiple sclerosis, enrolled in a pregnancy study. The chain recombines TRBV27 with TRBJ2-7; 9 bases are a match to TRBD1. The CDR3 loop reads CASSATRDRENWGYDEQYF. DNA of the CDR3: TGTGCCAGCAGTGCAACCCGGGACAGGGAGAATTGGGGCTACGACGAGCAGTACTTC.